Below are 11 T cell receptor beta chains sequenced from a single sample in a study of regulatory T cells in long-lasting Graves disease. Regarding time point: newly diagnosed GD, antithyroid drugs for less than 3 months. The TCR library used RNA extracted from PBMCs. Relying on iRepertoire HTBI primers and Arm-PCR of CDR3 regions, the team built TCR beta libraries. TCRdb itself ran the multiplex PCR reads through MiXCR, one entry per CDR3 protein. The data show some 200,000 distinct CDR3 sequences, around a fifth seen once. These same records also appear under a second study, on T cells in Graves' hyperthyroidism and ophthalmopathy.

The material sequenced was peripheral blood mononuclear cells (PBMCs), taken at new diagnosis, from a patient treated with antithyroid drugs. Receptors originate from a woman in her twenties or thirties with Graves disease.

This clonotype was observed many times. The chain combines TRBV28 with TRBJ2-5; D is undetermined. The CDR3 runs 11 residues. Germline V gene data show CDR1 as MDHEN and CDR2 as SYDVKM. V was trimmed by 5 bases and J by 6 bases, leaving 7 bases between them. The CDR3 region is CASSPHQTQYF. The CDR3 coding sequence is TGTGCCAGCAGTCCACACCAGACCCAGTACTTC. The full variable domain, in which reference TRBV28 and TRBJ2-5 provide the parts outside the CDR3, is DVKVTQSSRYLVKRTGEKVFLECVQDMDHENMFWYRQDPGLGLRLIYFSYDVKMKEKGDIPEGYSVSREKKERFSLILESASTNQTSMYLCASSPHQTQYFGPGTRLLVL.

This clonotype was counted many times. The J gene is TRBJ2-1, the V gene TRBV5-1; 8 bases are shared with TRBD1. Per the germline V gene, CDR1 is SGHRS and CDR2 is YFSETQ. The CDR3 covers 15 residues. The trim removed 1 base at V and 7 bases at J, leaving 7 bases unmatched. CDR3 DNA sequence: TGCGCCAGCAGCTTGTTTGGACAGGGTGAGAATGAGCAGTTCTTC. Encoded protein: CASSLFGQGENEQFF.

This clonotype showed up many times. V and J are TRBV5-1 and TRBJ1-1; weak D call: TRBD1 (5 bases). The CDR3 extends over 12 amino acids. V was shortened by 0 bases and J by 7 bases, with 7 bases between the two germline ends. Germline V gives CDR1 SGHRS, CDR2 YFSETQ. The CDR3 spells CASSLGRGEAFF. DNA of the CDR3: TGCGCCAGCAGCTTGGGTAGGGGTGAAGCTTTCTTT. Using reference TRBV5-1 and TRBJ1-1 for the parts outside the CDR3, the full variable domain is KAGVTQTPRYLIKTRGQQVTLSCSPISGHRSVSWYQQTPGQGLQFLFEYFSETQRNKGNFPGRFSGRQFSNSRSEMNVSTLELGDSALYLCASSLGRGEAFFGQGTRLTVV.

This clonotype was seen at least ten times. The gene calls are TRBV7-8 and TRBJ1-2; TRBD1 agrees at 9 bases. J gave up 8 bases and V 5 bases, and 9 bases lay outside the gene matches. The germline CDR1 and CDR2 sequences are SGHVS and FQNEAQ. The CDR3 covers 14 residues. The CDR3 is CASSNSGQGKGYTF. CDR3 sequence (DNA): TGTGCCAGCAGCAACTCGGGACAGGGTAAAGGCTACACCTTC.

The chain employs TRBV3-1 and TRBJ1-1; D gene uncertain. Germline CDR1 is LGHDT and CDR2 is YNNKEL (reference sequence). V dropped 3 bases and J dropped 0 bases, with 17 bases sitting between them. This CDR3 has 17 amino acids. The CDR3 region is CASSHSQTRRVNTEAFF. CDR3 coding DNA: TGTGCCAGCAGCCATTCTCAGACACGGCGGGTGAACACTGAAGCTTTCTTT.

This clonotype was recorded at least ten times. This CDR3 is CSVEGTGFTGELFF. The CDR3 DNA follows: TGCAGCGTTGAGGGGACAGGGTTCACCGGGGAGCTGTTTTTT. V gene TRBV29-1 combines with J gene TRBJ2-2; 9 bases line up with TRBD1. With V trimmed by 3 bases and J by 4 bases, 3 bases remained unmatched. Germline CDR1 is SQVTM and CDR2 is ANQGSEA. The CDR3 extends over 14 amino acids.

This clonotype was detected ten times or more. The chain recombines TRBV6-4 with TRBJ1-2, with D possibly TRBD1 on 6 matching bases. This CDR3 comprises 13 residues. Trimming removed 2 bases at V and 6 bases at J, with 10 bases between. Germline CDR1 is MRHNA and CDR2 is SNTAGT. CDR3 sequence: CASSDGTGNGYTF. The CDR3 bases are TGTGCCAGCAGTGACGGTACAGGGAATGGCTACACCTTC.

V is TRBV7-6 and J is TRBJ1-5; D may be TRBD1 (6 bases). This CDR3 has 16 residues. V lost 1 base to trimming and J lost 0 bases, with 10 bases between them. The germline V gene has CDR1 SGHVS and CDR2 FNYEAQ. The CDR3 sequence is CASSLETGLSNQPQHF. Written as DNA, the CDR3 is TGTGCCAGCAGCTTAGAAACAGGGCTTAGCAATCAGCCCCAGCATTTT.

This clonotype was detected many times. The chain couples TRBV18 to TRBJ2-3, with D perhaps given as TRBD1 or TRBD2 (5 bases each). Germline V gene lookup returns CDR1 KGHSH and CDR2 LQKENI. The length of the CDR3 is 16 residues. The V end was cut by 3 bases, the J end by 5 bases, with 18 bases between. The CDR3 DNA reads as TGTGCCAGCTCACCGGTAGGGGCGGGCGAAGGAGATACGCAGTATTTT. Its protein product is CASSPVGAGEGDTQYF.

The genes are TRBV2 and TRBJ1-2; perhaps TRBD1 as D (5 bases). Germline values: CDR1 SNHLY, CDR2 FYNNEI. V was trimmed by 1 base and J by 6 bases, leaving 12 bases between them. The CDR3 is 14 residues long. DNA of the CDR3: TGTGCCAGCAGTGAAGTGAAAGGGGCGAATGGCTACACCTTC. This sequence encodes CASSEVKGANGYTF.

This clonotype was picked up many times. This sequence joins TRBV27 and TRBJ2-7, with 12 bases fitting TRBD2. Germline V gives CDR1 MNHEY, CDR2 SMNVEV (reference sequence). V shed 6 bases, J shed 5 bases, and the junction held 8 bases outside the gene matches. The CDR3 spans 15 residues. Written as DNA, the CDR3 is TGTGCCAGCAGACCGGGGACTAGCGGGTTAGACGAGCAGTACTTC. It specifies CASRPGTSGLDEQYF.